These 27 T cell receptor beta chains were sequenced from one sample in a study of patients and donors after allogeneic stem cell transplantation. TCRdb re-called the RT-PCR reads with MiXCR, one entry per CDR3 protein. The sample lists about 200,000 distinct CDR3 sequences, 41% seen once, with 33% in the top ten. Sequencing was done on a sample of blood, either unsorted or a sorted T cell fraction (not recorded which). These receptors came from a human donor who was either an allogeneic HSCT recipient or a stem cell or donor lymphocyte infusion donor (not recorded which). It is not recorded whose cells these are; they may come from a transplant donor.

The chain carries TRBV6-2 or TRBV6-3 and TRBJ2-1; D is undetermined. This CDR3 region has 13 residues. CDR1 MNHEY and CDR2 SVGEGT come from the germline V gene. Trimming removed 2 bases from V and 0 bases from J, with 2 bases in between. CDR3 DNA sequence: TGTGCCAGCAGTTACGACTCCTACAATGAGCAGTTCTTC. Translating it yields CASSYDSYNEQFF.

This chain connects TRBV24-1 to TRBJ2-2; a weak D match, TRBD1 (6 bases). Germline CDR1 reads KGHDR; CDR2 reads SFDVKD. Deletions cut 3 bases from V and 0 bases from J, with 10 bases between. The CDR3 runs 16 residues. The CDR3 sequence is CATSDRDKANTGELFF. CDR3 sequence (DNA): TGTGCCACCAGTGATCGGGACAAGGCGAACACCGGGGAGCTGTTTTTT.

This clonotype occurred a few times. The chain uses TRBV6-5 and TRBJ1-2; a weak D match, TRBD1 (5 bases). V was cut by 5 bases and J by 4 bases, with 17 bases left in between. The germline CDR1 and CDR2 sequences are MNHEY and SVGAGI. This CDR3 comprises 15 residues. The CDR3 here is CASSLSDPQAYGYTF. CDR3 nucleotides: TGTGCCAGCAGTCTTTCCGATCCACAGGCCTATGGCTACACCTTC.

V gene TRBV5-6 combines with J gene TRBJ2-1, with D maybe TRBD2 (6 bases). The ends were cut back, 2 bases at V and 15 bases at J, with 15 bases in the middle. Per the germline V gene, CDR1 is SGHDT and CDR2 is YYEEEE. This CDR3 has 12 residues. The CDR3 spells CASSFLAARLFF. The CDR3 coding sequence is TGTGCCAGCAGCTTCTTAGCGGCGAGGCTGTTCTTC. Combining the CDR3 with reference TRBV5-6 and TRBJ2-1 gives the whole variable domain DAGVTQSPTHLIKTRGQQVTLRCSPKSGHDTVSWYQQALGQGPQFIFQYYEEEERQRGNFPDRFSGHQFPNYSSELNVNALLLGDSALYLCASSFLAARLFFGPGTRLTVL.

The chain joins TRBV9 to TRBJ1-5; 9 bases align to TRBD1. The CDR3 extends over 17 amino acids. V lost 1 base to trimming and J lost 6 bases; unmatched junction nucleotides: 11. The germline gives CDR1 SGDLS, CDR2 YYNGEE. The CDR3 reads CASSVSPHRGPGQPQHF. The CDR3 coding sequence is TGTGCCAGCAGCGTATCCCCCCACAGGGGGCCGGGTCAGCCCCAGCATTTT.

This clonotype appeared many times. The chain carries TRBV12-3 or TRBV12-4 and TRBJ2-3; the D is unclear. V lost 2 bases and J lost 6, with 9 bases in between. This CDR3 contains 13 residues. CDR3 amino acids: CASSLTRVDTQYF. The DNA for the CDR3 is TGTGCCAGCAGTTTAACCCGGGTGGATACGCAGTATTTT.

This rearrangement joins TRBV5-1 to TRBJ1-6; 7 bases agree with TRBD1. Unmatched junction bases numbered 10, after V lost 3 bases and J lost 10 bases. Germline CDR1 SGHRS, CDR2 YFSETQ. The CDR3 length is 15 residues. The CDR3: CASSSEDRVGSPLHF. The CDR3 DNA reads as TGCGCCAGCAGCTCTGAAGACAGGGTGGGGTCACCCCTCCACTTT.

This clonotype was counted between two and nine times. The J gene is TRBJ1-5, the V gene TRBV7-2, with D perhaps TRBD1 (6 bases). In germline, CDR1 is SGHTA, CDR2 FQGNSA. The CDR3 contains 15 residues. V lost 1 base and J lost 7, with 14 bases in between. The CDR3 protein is CASSLEPGEYQPQHF. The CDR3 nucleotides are TGTGCCAGCAGCTTAGAACCAGGGGAATACCAGCCCCAGCATTTT.

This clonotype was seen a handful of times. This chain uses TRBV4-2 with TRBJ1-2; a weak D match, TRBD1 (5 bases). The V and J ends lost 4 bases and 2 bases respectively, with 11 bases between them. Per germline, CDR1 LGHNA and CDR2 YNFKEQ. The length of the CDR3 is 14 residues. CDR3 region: CASSLEEGNYGYTF. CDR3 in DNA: TGTGCCAGCAGCCTCGAGGAGGGGAACTATGGCTACACCTTC.

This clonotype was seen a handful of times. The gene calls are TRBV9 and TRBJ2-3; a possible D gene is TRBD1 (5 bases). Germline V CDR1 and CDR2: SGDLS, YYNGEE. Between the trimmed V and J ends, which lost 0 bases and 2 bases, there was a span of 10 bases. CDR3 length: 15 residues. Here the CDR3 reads CASSVGGSATDTQYF. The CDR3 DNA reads TGTGCCAGCAGCGTAGGGGGCAGCGCCACAGATACGCAGTATTTT.

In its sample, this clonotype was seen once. The CDR3: CASYGTSGRNEQFF. CDR3 coding DNA: TGTGCCAGCTATGGGACTAGCGGGAGAAATGAGCAGTTCTTC. V is TRBV28 and J is TRBJ2-1; 14 bases align to TRBD2. The ends lost 8 bases at V and 7 bases at J; junction bases unmatched: 4. Germline V gene data show CDR1 as MDHEN and CDR2 as SYDVKM. The CDR3 is 14 amino acids. Based on the CDR3 plus reference TRBV28 and TRBJ2-1, the full variable domain is DVKVTQSSRYLVKRTGEKVFLECVQDMDHENMFWYRQDPGLGLRLIYFSYDVKMKEKGDIPEGYSVSREKKERFSLILESASTNQTSMYLCASYGTSGRNEQFFGPGTRLTVL.

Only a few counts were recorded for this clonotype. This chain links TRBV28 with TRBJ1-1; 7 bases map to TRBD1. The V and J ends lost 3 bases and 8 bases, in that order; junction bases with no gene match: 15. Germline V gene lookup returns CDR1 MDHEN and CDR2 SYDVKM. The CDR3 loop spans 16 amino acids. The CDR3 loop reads CASSFRGAVTDTEAFF. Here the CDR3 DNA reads TGTGCCAGCAGTTTCAGGGGGGCGGTTACGGATACCGAAGCTTTCTTT.

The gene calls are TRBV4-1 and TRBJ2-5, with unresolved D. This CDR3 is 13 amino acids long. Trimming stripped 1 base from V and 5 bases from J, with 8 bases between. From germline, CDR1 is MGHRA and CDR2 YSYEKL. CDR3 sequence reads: CASSQGIVETQYF. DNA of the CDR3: TGCGCCAGCAGCCAAGGGATTGTCGAGACCCAGTACTTC.

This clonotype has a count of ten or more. The CDR3 coding sequence is TGCAGTGCTAGGGGAGGAGCGGGGAATTCACCCCTCCACTTT. It encodes CSARGGAGNSPLHF. The rearrangement joins TRBV20-1 to TRBJ1-6; D remains unclear. Trimming pared 3 bases from V and 7 bases from J, leaving 13 bases between. The CDR3 runs to 14 residues. CDR1 is DFQATT and CDR2 is SNEGSKA in the germline V gene (reference sequence).

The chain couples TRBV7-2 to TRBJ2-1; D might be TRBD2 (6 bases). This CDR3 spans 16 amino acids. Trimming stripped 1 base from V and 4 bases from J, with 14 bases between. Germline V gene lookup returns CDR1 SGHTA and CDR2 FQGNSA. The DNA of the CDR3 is TGTGCCAGCAGCTTAGTTAAGCGGGCATCGTACAATGAGCAGTTCTTC. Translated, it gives CASSLVKRASYNEQFF.

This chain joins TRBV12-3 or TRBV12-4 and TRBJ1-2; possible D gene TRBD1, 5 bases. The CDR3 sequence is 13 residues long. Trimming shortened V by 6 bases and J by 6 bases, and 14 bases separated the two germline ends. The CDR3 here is CASSYDQQDGYTF. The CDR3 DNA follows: TGTGCCAGCAGCTATGATCAACAGGATGGCTACACCTTC.

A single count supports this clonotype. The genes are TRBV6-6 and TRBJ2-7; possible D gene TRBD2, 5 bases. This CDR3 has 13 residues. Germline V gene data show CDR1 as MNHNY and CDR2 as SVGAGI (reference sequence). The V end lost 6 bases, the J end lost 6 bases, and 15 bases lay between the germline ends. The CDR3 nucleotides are TGTGCCAGCAGCCCTGACCCGGGAAGCGAGCAGTACTTC. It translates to CASSPDPGSEQYF.

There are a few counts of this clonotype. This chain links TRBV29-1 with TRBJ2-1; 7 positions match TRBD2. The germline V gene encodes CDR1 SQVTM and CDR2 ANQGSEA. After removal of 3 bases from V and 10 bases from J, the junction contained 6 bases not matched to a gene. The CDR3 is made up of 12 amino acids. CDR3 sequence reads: CSVDWEGPEQFF. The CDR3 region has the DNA TGCAGCGTTGATTGGGAGGGTCCGGAGCAGTTCTTC.

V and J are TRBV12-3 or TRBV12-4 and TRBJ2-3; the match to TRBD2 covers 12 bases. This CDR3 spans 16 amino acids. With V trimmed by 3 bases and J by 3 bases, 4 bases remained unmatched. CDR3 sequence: CASSFALAGGTDTQYF. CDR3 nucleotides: TGTGCCAGCAGTTTCGCCCTAGCGGGAGGGACAGATACGCAGTATTTT.

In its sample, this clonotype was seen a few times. The CDR3 loop reads CATSSPRDRGFLAKNIQYF. In nucleotides, the CDR3 is TGTGCCACCAGCAGTCCCCGGGACAGGGGTTTCCTAGCCAAAAACATTCAGTACTTC. The rearrangement uses TRBV15 and TRBJ2-4, with 10 bases that match TRBD1. The germline V gene has CDR1 LNHNV and CDR2 YYDKDF (reference sequence). The length of the CDR3 is 19 residues. Trimming at V came to 3 bases and at J to 0 bases, leaving 11 bases not matched to a gene.

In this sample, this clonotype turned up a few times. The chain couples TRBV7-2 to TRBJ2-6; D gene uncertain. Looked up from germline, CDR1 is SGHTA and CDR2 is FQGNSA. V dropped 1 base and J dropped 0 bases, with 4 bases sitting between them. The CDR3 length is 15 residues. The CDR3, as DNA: TGTGCCAGCAGCTTAGAGGTCTCTGGGGCCAACGTCCTGACTTTC. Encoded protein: CASSLEVSGANVLTF.

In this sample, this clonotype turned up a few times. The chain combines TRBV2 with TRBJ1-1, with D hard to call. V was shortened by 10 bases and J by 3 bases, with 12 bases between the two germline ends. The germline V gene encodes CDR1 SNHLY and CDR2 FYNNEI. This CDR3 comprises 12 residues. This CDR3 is CATRKSDTEAFF. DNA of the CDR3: TGTGCCACCCGGAAGTCCGACACTGAAGCTTTCTTT.

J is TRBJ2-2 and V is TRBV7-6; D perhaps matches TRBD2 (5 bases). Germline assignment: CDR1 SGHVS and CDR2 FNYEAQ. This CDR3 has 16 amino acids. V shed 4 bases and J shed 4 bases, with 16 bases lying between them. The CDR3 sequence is CASSSGLAESTGELFF. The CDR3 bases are TGTGCCAGCAGCTCTGGACTGGCCGAGAGCACCGGGGAGCTGTTTTTT. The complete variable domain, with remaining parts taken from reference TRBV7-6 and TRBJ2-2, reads GAGVSQSPRYKVTKRGQDVALRCDPISGHVSLYWYRQALGQGPEFLTYFNYEAQQDKSGLPNDRFSAERPEGSISTLTIQRTEQRDSAMYRCASSSGLAESTGELFFGEGSRLTVL.

CDR3 sequence reads: CASSLEDGELFF. CDR3 in DNA: TGTGCCAGCAGTCTAGAGGACGGGGAGCTGTTTTTT. J is TRBJ2-2 and V is TRBV6-6; D is undetermined. The germline V gene encodes CDR1 MNHNY and CDR2 SVGAGI (reference sequence). The germline V and J ends were trimmed by 5 bases and 7 bases, with 8 bases remaining between them. CDR3 length equals 12 residues.

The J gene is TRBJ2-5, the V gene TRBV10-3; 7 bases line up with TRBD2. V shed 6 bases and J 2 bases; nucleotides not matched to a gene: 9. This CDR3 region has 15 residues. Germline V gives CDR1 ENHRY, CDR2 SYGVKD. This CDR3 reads CAISGSGLDQETQYF. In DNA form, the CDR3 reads TGTGCCATCAGCGGCTCCGGACTAGATCAAGAGACCCAGTACTTC.

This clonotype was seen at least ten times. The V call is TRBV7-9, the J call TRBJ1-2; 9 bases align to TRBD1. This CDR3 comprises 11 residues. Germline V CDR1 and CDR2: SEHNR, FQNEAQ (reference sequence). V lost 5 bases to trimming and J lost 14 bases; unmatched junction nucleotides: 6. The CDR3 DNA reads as TGTGCCAGCAGCAGACCCGGGACAGGGACCTTC. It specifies CASSRPGTGTF.

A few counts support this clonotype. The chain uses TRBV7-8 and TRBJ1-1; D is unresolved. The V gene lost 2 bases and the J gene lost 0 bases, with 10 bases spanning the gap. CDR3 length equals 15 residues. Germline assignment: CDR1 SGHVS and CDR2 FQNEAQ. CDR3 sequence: CASSLPRRLNTEAFF. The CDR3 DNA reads TGTGCCAGCAGCTTACCCCGCAGACTGAACACTGAAGCTTTCTTT.